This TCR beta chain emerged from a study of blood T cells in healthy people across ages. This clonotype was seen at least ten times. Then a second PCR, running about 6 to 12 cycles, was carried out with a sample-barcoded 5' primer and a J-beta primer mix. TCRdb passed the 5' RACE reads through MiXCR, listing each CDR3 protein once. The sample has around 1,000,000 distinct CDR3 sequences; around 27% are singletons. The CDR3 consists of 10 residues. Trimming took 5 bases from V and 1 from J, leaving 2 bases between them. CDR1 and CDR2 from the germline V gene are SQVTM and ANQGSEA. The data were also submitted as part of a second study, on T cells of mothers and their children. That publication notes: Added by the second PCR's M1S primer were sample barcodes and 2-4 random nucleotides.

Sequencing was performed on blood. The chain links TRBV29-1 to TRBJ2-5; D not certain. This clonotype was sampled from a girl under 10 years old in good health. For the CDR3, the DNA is TGCAGCGTTACCCAAGAGACCCAGTACTTC. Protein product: CSVTQETQYF.